A selection of T cell receptor beta chains follows, all from one sample in a study of beta chain features in type 1 diabetes. Method: immunoSEQ multiplex PCR; TCRdb's copy keeps in-frame clones and lacks some. The sample comprises tens of thousands of clones, approximately 70% of which are singletons, and approximately 2% rests with the top ten. The sequenced sample was Tregs from blood. The receptor set was obtained from a woman aged 18-29 years with type 1 diabetes. The CDR3 runs from the conserved cysteine through the conserved F or W. A D gene is named only where the DNA matches it firmly. Expanded clones are given a class, and other clones once, few, many or no size at all.

abundance | d_gene | j_gene | v_gene | CDR3aa | CDR3nt
- | - | TRBJ2-5 | TRBV6-6 | CASSYGPGVQETQYF | TGTGCCAGCAGTTACGGACCCGGGGTCCAAGAGACCCAGTACTTC
- | TRBD1 | TRBJ2-7 | TRBV10-3 | CAISDYKQGAEQYF | TGTGCCATCAGTGACTACAAACAGGGGGCCGAGCAGTACTTC
few | - | TRBJ1-1 | TRBV27 | CASSFRHLAEAFF | TGTGCCAGCAGTTTCAGGCATCTGGCTGAAGCTTTCTTT
- | - | TRBJ2-5 | TRBV6-6 | CASSYLKRETQYF | TGTGCCAGCAGTTACCTAAAACGGGAGACCCAGTACTTC
- | TRBD1 | TRBJ1-5 | TRBV10-3 | CAISDSVQGAQPQHF | TGTGCCATCAGTGACTCGGTACAGGGGGCTCAGCCCCAGCATTTT
- | TRBD1 | TRBJ2-5 | TRBV5-6 | CASRPTGQGNSGQYF | TGTGCCAGCAGACCAACGGGACAGGGGAACTCGGGGCAGTACTTC
- | - | TRBJ2-1 | TRBV29-1 | CSVAGQYNEQFF | TGCAGCGTTGCCGGACAGTACAATGAGCAGTTCTTC
few | - | TRBJ1-5 | TRBV4-3 | CASSLGGFREPQHF | TGCGCCAGCAGCCTAGGGGGATTTAGGGAGCCCCAGCATTTT
- | TRBD2 | TRBJ2-3 | TRBV29-1 | CSVEGTRSTDTQYF | TGCAGCGTTGAAGGGACTAGATCCACAGATACGCAGTATTTT
- | TRBD1 | TRBJ1-3 | TRBV4-1 | CASSQGTGGGNTIYF | TGCGCCAGCAGCCAGGGGACAGGGGGCGGAAACACCATATATTTT
- | - | TRBJ1-2 | TRBV7-2 | CASSGGATAGYTF | TGTGCCAGCAGCGGGGGCGCGACGGCTGGCTACACCTTC
- | - | TRBJ2-2 | TRBV19 | CASSKLDGSDAGELFF | TGTGCCAGTAGTAAACTCGACGGGAGTGACGCCGGGGAGCTGTTTTTT
few | - | TRBJ1-1 | TRBV23-1 | CASSPTGNTEAFF | TGCGCCAGCAGTCCCACGGGGAACACTGAAGCTTTCTTT
once | - | TRBJ1-1 | TRBV7-3 | CASSLQSRGNPFF | TGTGCCAGCAGCTTACAATCTCGAGGGAATCCTTTCTTT
- | - | TRBJ2-3 | TRBV7-3 | CASSAGLDTQYF | TGTGCCAGCAGCGCCGGACTGGATACGCAGTATTTT
- | - | TRBJ2-3 | TRBV15 | CATSRDPGNTQYF | TGTGCCACCAGCAGAGATCCCGGGAATACGCAGTATTTT
- | TRBD1 | TRBJ1-1 | TRBV19 | CASSILGTGNTEAFF | TGTGCCAGTAGTATACTCGGGACAGGCAACACTGAAGCTTTCTTT
- | - | TRBJ1-2 | TRBV6-5 | CASSYSRQNYGYTF | TGTGCCAGCAGTTACTCTCGACAGAACTATGGCTACACCTTC
- | - | TRBJ2-2 | TRBV7-9 | CASSFTSTGELFF | TGTGCCAGCAGCTTTACAAGCACCGGGGAGCTGTTTTTT
- | - | TRBJ2-1 | TRBV5-1 | CASNKPGVHEQFF | TGCGCCAGCAACAAACCGGGGGTCCATGAGCAGTTCTTC
- | TRBD2 | TRBJ2-5 | TRBV7-2 | CASSPYGVAGGPQETQYF | TGTGCCAGCAGCCCCTACGGGGTAGCGGGGGGGCCACAAGAGACCCAGTACTTC
- | - | TRBJ1-4 | TRBV30 | CAWSVRGQLFF | TGTGCCTGGAGTGTCAGGGGTCAATTGTTTTTT
- | TRBD2 | TRBJ2-1 | TRBV2 | CASSEALAGLNEQFF | TGTGCCAGCAGTGAAGCCCTAGCGGGCCTTAATGAGCAGTTCTTC
- | - | TRBJ1-5 | TRBV7-9 | CASSPGWAEPQHF | TGTGCCAGCAGCCCAGGGTGGGCGGAGCCCCAGCATTTT
- | - | TRBJ2-5 | TRBV11-2 | CASSPRGLGAGQETQYF | TGTGCCAGCAGCCCGAGAGGATTAGGGGCGGGGCAAGAGACCCAGTACTTC
few | TRBD1 | TRBJ2-4 | TRBV5-1 | CASSLTTGQTNIQYF | TGCGCCAGCAGCTTAACCACGGGACAGACAAACATTCAGTACTTC
- | - | TRBJ1-5 | TRBV4-3 | CASSHERQGDQPQHF | TGCGCCAGCAGCCACGAGAGGCAGGGCGATCAGCCCCAGCATTTT